This T cell receptor (beta chain) emerged from a study of T cells in Graves' hyperthyroidism and ophthalmopathy. General observations from the study: By a 13 V-J model, ophthalmopathy was set apart from stable hyperthyroidism. Within blood appeared most thyroid clonotypes that had expanded above 0.001.

This clonotype has a handful of counts. Its specificity is not known. The CDR3 is 14 amino acids. J was trimmed by 7 bases and V by 5 bases; bases with no gene match: 4. It was uncontrolled infection, other autoimmune disease, pregnancy or lactation that excluded patients. The diagnoses drew upon clinical symptoms, serum thyroxine and TRAb, thyroid ultrasound and orbital computed tomography. Using RNA transcripts as the source, TCR beta CDR3 regions were amplified. During a first-round RT-PCR of the TCR CDR3, the HTBI primer set was used. A single record per CDR3 protein comes from TCRdb applying MiXCR to the multiplex PCR reads. The sample holds about 380,000 distinct CDR3 sequences; roughly 20% are singletons and the top ten take 40% to 45%.

Sequences were obtained from blood. The receptor was derived from a man younger than 30 with Graves' ophthalmopathy. The chain uses TRBV12-3 or TRBV12-4 and TRBJ2-1, with TRBD2 matching 11 bases. The CDR3, as DNA: TGTGCCAGCAGTCCTAGCGGGAGGACGAATGAGCAGTTCTTC. As protein: CASSPSGRTNEQFF.